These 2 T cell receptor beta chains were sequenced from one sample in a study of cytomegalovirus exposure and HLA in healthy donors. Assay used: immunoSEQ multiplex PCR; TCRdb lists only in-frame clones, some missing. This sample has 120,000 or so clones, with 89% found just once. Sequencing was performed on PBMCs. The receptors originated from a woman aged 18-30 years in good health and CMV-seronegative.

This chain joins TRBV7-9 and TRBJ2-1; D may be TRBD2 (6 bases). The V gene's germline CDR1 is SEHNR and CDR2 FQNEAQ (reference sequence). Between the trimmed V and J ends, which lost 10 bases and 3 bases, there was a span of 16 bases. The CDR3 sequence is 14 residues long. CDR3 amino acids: CATEASADYNEQFF. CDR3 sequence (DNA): TGTGCCACCGAAGCTAGCGCTGACTACAATGAGCAGTTCTTC. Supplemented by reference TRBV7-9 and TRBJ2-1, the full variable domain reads DTGVSQNPRHKITKRGQNVTFRCDPISEHNRLYWYRQTLGQGPEFLTYFQNEAQLEKSRLLSDRFSAERPKGSFSTLEIQRTEQGDSAMYLCATEASADYNEQFFGPGTRLTVL.

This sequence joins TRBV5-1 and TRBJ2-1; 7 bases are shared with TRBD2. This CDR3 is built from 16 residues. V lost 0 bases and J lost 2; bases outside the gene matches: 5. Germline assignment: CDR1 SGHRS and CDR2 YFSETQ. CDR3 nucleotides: TGCGCCAGCAGCTTGGATCTAGCGGTTACCTACAATGAGCAGTTCTTC. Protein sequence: CASSLDLAVTYNEQFF.